This T cell receptor beta chain derives from a study of blood T cell repertoires in COVID-19. In the study overall: Acute-phase and convalescent COVID-19 samples originated in the United States, Italy and Spain.

Recruitment covered about two dozen US areas and drew participants whose ages spanned about 18 to 89 years. CDR3 length: 14 amino acids. The germline gives CDR1 SGHTA, CDR2 FQGNSA. V shed 3 bases, J shed 5 bases, and the junction held 7 bases outside the gene matches. Authors' processing steps: Amplifying reference gene primers gave estimates of nucleated cell counts. Method: immunoSEQ multiplex PCR; TCRdb's copy keeps in-frame clones and lacks some. That table furnishes V, J and clone size, whereas the DNA furnished D and trimming. The sample records 150,000 to 250,000 clones, around four fifths being singletons. There are a few counts of this clone.

The specimen was PBMCs or T cells enriched from blood (not recorded which). The sequence derives from a man aged 35-49 years who had recovered from COVID-19. This rearrangement joins TRBV7-2 to TRBJ2-7, with TRBD1 matching over 7 bases. CDR3 amino acids: CASSFRTGADEQYF. As DNA, the CDR3 is TGTGCCAGCAGCTTTCGTACAGGGGCCGACGAGCAGTACTTC. The full variable domain, its missing parts supplied by reference TRBV7-2 and TRBJ2-7, is GAGVSQSPSNKVTEKGKDVELRCDPISGHTALYWYRQSLGQGLEFLIYFQGNSAPDKSGLPSDRFSAERTGGSVSTLTIQRTQQEDSAVYLCASSFRTGADEQYFGPGTRLTVT.